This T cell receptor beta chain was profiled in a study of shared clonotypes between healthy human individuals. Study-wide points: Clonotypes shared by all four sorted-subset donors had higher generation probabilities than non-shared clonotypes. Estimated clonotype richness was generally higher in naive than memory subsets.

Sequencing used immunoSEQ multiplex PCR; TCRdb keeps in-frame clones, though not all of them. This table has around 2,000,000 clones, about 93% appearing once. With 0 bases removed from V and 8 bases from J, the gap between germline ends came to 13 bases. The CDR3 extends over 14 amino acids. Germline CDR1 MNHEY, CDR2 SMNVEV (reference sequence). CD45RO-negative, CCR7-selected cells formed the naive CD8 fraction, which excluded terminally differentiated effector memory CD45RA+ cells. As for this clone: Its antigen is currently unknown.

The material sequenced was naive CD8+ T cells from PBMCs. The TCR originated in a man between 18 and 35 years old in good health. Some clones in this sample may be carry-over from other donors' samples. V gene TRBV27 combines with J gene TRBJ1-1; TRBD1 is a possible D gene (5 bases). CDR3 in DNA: TGTGCCAGCAGTTTATCTTCGGGACGTGACGAAGCTTTCTTT. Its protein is CASSLSSGRDEAFF.